This T cell receptor (beta chain) is from a study of T cells after yellow fever vaccination. Study summary: For low cell numbers, libraries were made with SMART-Seq v4 Ultra Low Input. Whole-study results and caveats: Weaker, the secondary response had a peak occurring faster, on day 5 versus 15. Most primary-vaccination clones reappeared after the booster (approximately 95% CD4, about 90% CD8).

Points on this clonotype: Its specificity is unknown.

TCR cDNA, made by 5'RACE template switching, carried an added universal primer site and UMIs. TCRdb analysed the 5' RACE reads with MiXCR anew, one entry per CDR3 protein. The sample contains 300,000 to 400,000 distinct CDR3 sequences, less than 9.5% of which appear only once. Germline-derived CDR1 and CDR2 are LNHDA and SQIVND (reference sequence). The length of the CDR3 is 16 residues. V shed 7 bases and J 4 bases; nucleotides not matched to a gene: 11. The chain uses TRBV19 and TRBJ2-1; 9 bases match TRBD1. The sample was PBMCs, taken 35 to 50 days after the first yellow fever vaccination. The source of this sequence is a man between 18 and 35 years old who received the YFV17D yellow fever vaccine. The CDR3 protein is CASTTTGGAGYNEQFF. The DNA of the CDR3 is TGTGCCAGTACCACTACAGGGGGCGCCGGTTACAATGAGCAGTTCTTC.